These 10 T cell receptor beta chains originate from one sample sequenced in a study of blood T cells in healthy people across ages. The use of a sample-barcoded 5' primer and a J-beta primer mix characterized a second PCR of roughly 7 to 12 cycles. A single record per CDR3 protein comes from TCRdb applying MiXCR to the 5' RACE reads. In the table there are some 780,000 distinct CDR3 sequences, about 61% of which are singletons. Sequencing used blood. These receptor sequences come from a man in his forties in good health.

This clonotype showed up many times. The J gene is TRBJ1-5, the V gene TRBV3-1; D may be TRBD1 (6 bases). Germline lookup yields CDR1 LGHDT and CDR2 YNNKEL (reference sequence). The CDR3 runs 14 residues. Trimming pared 4 bases from V and 5 bases from J, leaving 12 bases between. In nucleotides, the CDR3 is TGTGCCAGCAGCCTGGGACATACTGATCAGCCCCAGCATTTT. Translating it yields CASSLGHTDQPQHF.

This rearrangement joins TRBV10-3 to TRBJ1-2; TRBD1 might be the D (5 bases). The CDR3 length is 14 residues. V lost 10 bases, J lost 3 bases, and 18 bases lay in between. CDR1 and CDR2 (germline): ENHRY, SYGVKD. The CDR3 region has the DNA TGTGCCAGTACGGGACGGGGCTTGGACTATGGCTACACCTTC. This encodes CASTGRGLDYGYTF.

The sample holds one count of this clonotype. A junction boundary mismatches the germline segment, possibly from a read error. This chain joins TRBV4-3 and TRBJ2-1, with TRBD2 matching over 7 bases. Germline V gives CDR1 LGHNA, CDR2 YSLEER. This CDR3 region has 16 residues. CDR3 sequence: CASSQLAVSSHNEQFF. The CDR3 bases are TGCGCCAGCAGCCAACTAGCGGTCAGCTCCCACAATGAGCAGTTCTTC.

The V and J genes are TRBV4-2 and TRBJ1-6; D remains ambiguous. V was shortened by 10 bases and J by 7 bases, with 17 bases between the two germline ends. Germline V gives CDR1 LGHNA, CDR2 YNFKEQ. The CDR3 sequence is 14 residues long. The CDR3 is CATGSWGGNSPLHF. The CDR3 DNA sequence: TGTGCCACTGGCTCTTGGGGTGGCAATTCACCCCTCCACTTT.

The chain employs TRBV12-3 or TRBV12-4 and TRBJ2-4, with D perhaps matching TRBD2 (6 bases). Matching the DNA end better, TRBJ2-7 makes the J call doubtful. The CDR3 length is 13 residues. CDR3: CASSLARGDEQYF. Written as DNA, the CDR3 is TGTGCCAGCAGTTTAGCGCGGGGTGACGAGCAGTACTTC.

This chain uses TRBV6-6 with TRBJ2-4; 11 bases map to TRBD2. The J call may be wrong; the DNA end is better matched by TRBJ2-7. CDR1 and CDR2 from the germline V gene are MNHNY and SVGAGI (reference sequence). The CDR3 spans 15 residues. CDR3 in amino acids: CASTTTSGGKYEQYF. CDR3 DNA: TGTGCCAGCACCACAACTAGCGGGGGAAAGTACGAGCAGTACTTC.

This sequence joins TRBV25-1 and TRBJ2-1, with a tentative D call TRBD2 (5 bases). The J call may be in error: the DNA end matches TRBJ2-7 better. CDR1 and CDR2 (germline): MGHDK, SYGVNS. The CDR3 has 12 amino acids. DNA of the CDR3: TGTGCCATCGCCGGGGTCTACAATGAGCAGTACTTC. This sequence encodes CAIAGVYNEQYF.

V and J are TRBV7-9 and TRBJ1-2; tentatively, D is TRBD1 (5 bases). Trimming removed 5 bases at V and 9 bases at J, with 16 bases between. Germline V gives CDR1 SEHNR, CDR2 FQNEAQ (reference sequence). The CDR3 is 13 residues long. The DNA of the CDR3 is TGTGCCAGCAGCCACGGGGGAGCTGGAAGCTACACCTTC. Protein product: CASSHGGAGSYTF.

CDR3 protein: CASSVGGTERYKHF. The CDR3 DNA sequence: TGTGCCAGCAGTGTGGGGGGTACGGAACGTTACAAGCATTTT. The chain is built from TRBV2 and TRBJ1-5; TRBD1 might be the D (5 bases). Germline CDR1 SNHLY, CDR2 FYNNEI. The CDR3 has 14 amino acids. V lost 4 bases and J lost 14, with 21 bases in between.

The J gene is TRBJ2-2, the V gene TRBV6-4; 7 bases agree with TRBD1. The junction had 0 bases not matched to a gene; V was cut back by 4 bases and J by 4 bases. The CDR3 covers 13 residues. The germline V gene encodes CDR1 MRHNA and CDR2 SNTAGT. CDR3 bases: TGTGCCAGCAGTGCAGGGGGCACCGGGGAGCTGTTTTTT. Amino acids: CASSAGGTGELFF.